A selection of T cell receptor beta chains follows, all from one sample in a study of metastatic and nonmetastatic thyroid tumors. Using MiXCR, TCRdb reanalyzed the PCR reads. The table includes some 20,000 clones, around 16% detected once. The sample taken for sequencing was blood. Receptors originate from a male donor with papillary thyroid cancer or a benign thyroid nodule (not recorded which). Some clones in this sample may be carry-over from other donors' samples. CDR3s include the opening cysteine and the closing phenylalanine or tryptophan. The listing skips clone size in some rows; elsewhere it reads once, few, many or a size class.

V gene,J gene,clone size,CDR3 length,CDR3 protein
TRBV28,TRBJ1-6,medium-sized,18,CASSTGRVFSSYNSPLHF
TRBV14,TRBJ2-7,many,16,CASSHFGTSAAYEQYF
TRBV28,TRBJ2-3,few,14,CASIRTGFTDTQYF
TRBV10-2,TRBJ2-1,many,16,CASSESGLAGDNEQFF
TRBV6-1,TRBJ1-2,many,13,CASSELTGYGYTF
TRBV7-2,TRBJ2-3,medium-sized,16,CASSLPTSGSTDTQYF
TRBV28,TRBJ2-1,many,14,CASTQTDRLNEQFF
TRBV18,TRBJ2-7,medium-sized,14,CASSLGTNSYEQYF
TRBV28,TRBJ1-2,-,13,CASSLPWAIGYTF
TRBV19,TRBJ2-3,many,16,CASSRGLAGSTDTQYF
TRBV19,TRBJ1-5,many,14,CASSIMPGNQPQHF
TRBV20-1,TRBJ2-7,medium-sized,16,CSASDSARLASYEQYF
TRBV5-1,TRBJ2-3,many,16,CASSLSPTGTPDTQYF
TRBV6-2/TRBV6-3,TRBJ2-3,many,16,CASSYQTSGRTDTQYF
TRBV18,TRBJ2-2,many,15,CASSPPGTGTGELFF
TRBV6-2/TRBV6-3,TRBJ2-7,many,11,CASSPRVEQYF
TRBV7-3,TRBJ2-1,many,13,CASSPTTRGEQFF
TRBV4-1,TRBJ2-2,many,18,CASSPGGADGRDTGELFF
TRBV18,TRBJ1-3,-,16,CASSPPGPSSGNTIYF
TRBV10-3,TRBJ1-1,many,14,CAISGDGIWAEAFF
TRBV5-1,TRBJ1-2,-,15,CASSLSTGTAYGYTF
TRBV11-2,TRBJ1-1,-,15,CASSRTRVGKTEAFF
TRBV20-1,TRBJ2-7,-,11,CSASGIYEQYF
TRBV9,TRBJ2-1,many,17,CASSGMWGFGRVNEQFF
TRBV4-3,TRBJ2-4,medium-sized,14,CASSQKGLLNIQYF
TRBV28,TRBJ2-7,many,13,CASRHRTVDEQYF
TRBV2,TRBJ2-1,many,14,CASTLAGGYNEQFF
TRBV6-4,TRBJ2-7,-,14,CASAQVVWSYEQYF